This T cell receptor beta chain was recorded in a study of response to subunit inactivated influenza vaccine. Findings and limits, study-wide: It was suggested by the authors that few new T cells are recruited by each seasonal influenza vaccination.

TCRdb analysed the RT-PCR reads with MiXCR anew, one entry per CDR3 protein. The sample has approximately 730,000 distinct CDR3 sequences, approximately 13% seen once. About this clonotype itself: What it binds is not known.

The source of this sequence is a man aged 50-60 years who received an inactivated influenza vaccine. This specimen consisted of PBMCs from blood, obtained 14 days before vaccination.

The CDR3 region is CASSYGGALSRELFF. The DNA for the CDR3 is TGTGCCAGCAGTTACGGGGGCGCTTTGTCCCGGGAGCTGTTTTTT. The chain couples TRBV27 to TRBJ2-2; D tentatively fits TRBD1 or TRBD2 (6 bases each). V was clipped by 4 bases and J by 9 bases, with 18 bases between them. The CDR3 sequence is 15 residues long. CDR1 is MNHEY, CDR2 SMNVEV, per germline (reference sequence).